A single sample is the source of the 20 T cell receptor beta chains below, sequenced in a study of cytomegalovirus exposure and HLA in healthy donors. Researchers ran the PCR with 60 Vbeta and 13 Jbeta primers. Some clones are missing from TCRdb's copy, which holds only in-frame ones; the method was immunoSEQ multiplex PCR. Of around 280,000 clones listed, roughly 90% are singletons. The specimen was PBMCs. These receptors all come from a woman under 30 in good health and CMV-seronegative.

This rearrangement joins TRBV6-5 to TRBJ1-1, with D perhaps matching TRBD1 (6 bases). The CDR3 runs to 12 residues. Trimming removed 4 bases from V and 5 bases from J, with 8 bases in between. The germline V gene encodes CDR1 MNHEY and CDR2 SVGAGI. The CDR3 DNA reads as TGTGCCAGCAGTTCACAGGGAACTGAAGCTTTCTTT. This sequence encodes CASSSQGTEAFF.

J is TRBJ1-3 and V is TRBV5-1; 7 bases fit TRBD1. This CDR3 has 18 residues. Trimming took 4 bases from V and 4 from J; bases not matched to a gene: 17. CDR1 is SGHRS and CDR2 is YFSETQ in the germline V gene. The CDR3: CASSRDGTAASGGNTIYF. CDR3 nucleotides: TGCGCCAGCAGCCGAGACGGGACAGCCGCTTCGGGAGGAAACACCATATATTTT.

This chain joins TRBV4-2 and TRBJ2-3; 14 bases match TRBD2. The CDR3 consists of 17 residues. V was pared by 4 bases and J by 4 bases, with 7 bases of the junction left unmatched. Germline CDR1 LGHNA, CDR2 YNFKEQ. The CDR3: CASSRGLAGGQADTQYF. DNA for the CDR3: TGTGCCAGCAGCCGCGGACTAGCGGGGGGCCAGGCAGATACGCAGTATTTT.

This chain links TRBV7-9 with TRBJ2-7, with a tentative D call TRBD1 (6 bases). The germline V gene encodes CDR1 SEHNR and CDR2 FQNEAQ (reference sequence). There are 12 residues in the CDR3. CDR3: CSWIGDNYEQYF. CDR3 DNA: TGTTCCTGGATCGGGGACAACTACGAGCAGTACTTC.

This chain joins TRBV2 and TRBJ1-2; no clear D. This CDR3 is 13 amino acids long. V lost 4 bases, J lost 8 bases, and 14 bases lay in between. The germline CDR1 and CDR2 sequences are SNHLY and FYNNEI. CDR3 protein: CASSGGGSFGYTF. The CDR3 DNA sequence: TGTGCCAGCAGTGGGGGAGGATCTTTCGGCTACACCTTC.

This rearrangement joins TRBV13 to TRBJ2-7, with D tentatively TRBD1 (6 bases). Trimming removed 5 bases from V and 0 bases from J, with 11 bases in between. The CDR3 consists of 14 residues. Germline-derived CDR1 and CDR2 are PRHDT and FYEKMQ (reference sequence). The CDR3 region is CASSLRGHSYEQYF. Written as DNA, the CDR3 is TGTGCCAGCAGCCTCAGGGGACACTCCTACGAGCAGTACTTC.

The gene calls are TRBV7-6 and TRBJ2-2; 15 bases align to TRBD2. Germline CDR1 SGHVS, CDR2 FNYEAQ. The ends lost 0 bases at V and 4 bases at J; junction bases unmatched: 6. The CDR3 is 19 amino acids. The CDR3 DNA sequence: TGTGCCAGCAGCTTAGCGCTGGGACTAGCGGGGGGACCCACCGGGGAGCTGTTTTTT. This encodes CASSLALGLAGGPTGELFF.

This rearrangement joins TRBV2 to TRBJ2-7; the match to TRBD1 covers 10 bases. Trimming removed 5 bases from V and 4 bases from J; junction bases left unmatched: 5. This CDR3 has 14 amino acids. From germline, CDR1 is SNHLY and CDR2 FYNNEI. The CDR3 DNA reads TGTGCCAGCAGTAAAGACAGGGGGCGGTACGAGCAGTACTTC. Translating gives CASSKDRGRYEQYF.

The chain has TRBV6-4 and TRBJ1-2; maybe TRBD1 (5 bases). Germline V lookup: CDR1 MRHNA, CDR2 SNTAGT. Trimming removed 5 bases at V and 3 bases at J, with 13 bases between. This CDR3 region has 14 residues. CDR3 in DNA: TGTGCCAGCAGTACCGGGCCGGGGGACTATGGCTACACCTTC. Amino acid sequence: CASSTGPGDYGYTF.

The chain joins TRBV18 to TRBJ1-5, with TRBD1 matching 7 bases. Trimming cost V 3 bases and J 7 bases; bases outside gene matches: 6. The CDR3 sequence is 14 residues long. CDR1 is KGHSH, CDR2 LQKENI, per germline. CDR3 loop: CASSPGRGDQPQHF. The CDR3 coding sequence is TGTGCCAGCTCACCGGGCAGGGGGGACCAGCCCCAGCATTTT.

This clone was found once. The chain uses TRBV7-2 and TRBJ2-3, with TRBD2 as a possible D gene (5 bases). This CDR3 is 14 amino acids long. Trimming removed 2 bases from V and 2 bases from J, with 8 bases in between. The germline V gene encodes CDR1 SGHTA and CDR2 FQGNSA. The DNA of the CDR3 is TGTGCCAGCAGCTTAAGGCTAGCCACAGATACGCAGTATTTT. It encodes CASSLRLATDTQYF.

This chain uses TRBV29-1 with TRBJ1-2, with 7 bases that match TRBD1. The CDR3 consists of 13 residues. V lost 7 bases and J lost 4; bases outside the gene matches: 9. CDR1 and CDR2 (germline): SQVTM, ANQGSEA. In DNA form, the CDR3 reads TGCAGCGCCCCTGACAGGGTCGGCTATGGCTACACCTTC. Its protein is CSAPDRVGYGYTF.

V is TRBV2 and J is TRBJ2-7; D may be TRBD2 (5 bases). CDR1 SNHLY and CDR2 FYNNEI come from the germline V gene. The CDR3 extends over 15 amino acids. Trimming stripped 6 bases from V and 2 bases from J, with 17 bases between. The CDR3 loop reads CASSPAPGVPYEQYF. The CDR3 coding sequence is TGTGCCAGCAGCCCCGCCCCCGGGGTCCCCTACGAGCAGTACTTC.

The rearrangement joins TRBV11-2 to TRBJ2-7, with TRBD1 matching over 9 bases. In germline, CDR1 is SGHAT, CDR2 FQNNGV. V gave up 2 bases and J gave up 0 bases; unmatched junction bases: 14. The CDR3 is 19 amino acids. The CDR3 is CASSLSGTGFGGPSYEQYF. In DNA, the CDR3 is TGTGCCAGCAGCTTATCTGGGACAGGGTTCGGGGGGCCCTCCTACGAGCAGTACTTC.

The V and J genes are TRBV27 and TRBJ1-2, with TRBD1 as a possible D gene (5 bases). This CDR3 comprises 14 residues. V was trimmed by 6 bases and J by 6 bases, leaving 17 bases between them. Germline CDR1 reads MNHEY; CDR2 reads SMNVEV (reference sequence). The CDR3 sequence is CASSQWGDLNGYTF. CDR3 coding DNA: TGTGCCAGCAGCCAATGGGGGGATCTGAATGGCTACACCTTC.

The CDR3 here is CASSPPEGLAGDLGRNEQYF. The CDR3 bases are TGTGCCAGCAGCCCGCCAGAGGGACTAGCGGGGGACCTGGGCCGAAACGAGCAGTACTTC. The rearrangement joins TRBV5-4 to TRBJ2-7; 14 nucleotides align to TRBD2. Germline V gene sequence: CDR1 SGHNT, CDR2 YYREEE (reference sequence). This CDR3 has 20 residues. Trimming took 4 bases from V and 5 from J; bases not matched to a gene: 20.

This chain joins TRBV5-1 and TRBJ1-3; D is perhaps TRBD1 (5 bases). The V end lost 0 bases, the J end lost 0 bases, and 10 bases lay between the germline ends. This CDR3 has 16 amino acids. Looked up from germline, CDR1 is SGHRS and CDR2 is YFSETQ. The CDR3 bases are TGCGCCAGCAGCTTGGTGTCTCAGGGCTCTGGAAACACCATATATTTT. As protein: CASSLVSQGSGNTIYF.

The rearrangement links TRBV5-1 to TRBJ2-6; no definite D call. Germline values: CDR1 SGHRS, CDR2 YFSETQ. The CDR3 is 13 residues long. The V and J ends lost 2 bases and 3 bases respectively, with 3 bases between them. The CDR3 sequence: CASSLYGANVLTF. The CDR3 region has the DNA TGCGCCAGCAGCTTATATGGGGCCAACGTCCTGACTTTC.

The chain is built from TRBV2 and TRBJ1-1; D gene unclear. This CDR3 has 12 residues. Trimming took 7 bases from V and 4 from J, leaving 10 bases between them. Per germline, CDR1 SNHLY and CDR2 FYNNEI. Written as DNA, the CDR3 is TGTGCCAGCATTAGCCGGGGCACTGAAGCTTTCTTT. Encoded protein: CASISRGTEAFF.

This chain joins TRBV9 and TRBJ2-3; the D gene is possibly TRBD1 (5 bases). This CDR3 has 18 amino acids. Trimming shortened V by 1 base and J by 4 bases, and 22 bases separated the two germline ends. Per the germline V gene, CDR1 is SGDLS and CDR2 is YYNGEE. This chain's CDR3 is CASSVFGAATTTADTQYF. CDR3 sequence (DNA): TGTGCCAGCAGCGTATTTGGGGCCGCCACAACGACGGCAGATACGCAGTATTTT. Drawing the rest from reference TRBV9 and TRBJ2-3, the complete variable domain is DSGVTQTPKHLITATGQRVTLRCSPRSGDLSVYWYQQSLDQGLQFLIQYYNGEERAKGNILERFSAQQFPDLHSELNLSSLELGDSALYFCASSVFGAATTTADTQYFGPGTRLTVL.